The entry below gives a single T cell receptor beta chain sequence along with its context. Its specificity is not known. The sample comes from a study of shared clonotypes between healthy human individuals. Study-level background: CD4 naive cells filled three plates per donor, CD4 memory three, CD8 naive two and CD8 memory one. Study results and caveats: Compared with memory subsets, naive subsets generally had larger estimated richness.

A roughly 200 ng quantity of DNA, tens of thousands of T cell genomes, went into the sorted-subset replicate PCRs. Data came from immunoSEQ multiplex PCR; TCRdb stores just in-frame clones and leaves some out. The sample comprises approximately 2,300,000 clones, 85% to 95% of which are singletons, and 0.37% rests with the top ten. Germline V gene lookup returns CDR1 MNHEY and CDR2 SVGAGI. Trimming removed 5 bases at V and 9 bases at J, with 13 bases between. This CDR3 region has 12 residues. This sequence joins TRBV6-5 and TRBJ1-1; D gene unclear. The sample consisted of naive CD4+ T cells from PBMCs. Subset in this sample: CD45RA+ positively selected. The receptor was isolated from a man younger than 35 in good health. Some clones in this sample may be carry-over from other donors' samples. The CDR3 protein is CASSLDRKKAFF. The CDR3 DNA reads as TGTGCCAGCAGTCTCGACCGGAAGAAAGCTTTCTTT.